This record concerns one TCR beta chain sequence. The antigen remains undetermined. Primers: 60 Vbeta forward and 13 Jbeta reverse. The repertoire was sequenced with immunoSEQ multiplex PCR; TCRdb's copy has only in-frame clones and lacks some. The data contain over 200,000 clones, approximately 87% of them singletons. CDR3 size: 15 residues. The V gene lost 4 bases and the J gene lost 2 bases, with 17 bases spanning the gap. The V gene's germline CDR1 is SQVTM and CDR2 ANQGSEA. The data stem from a study of cytomegalovirus exposure and HLA in healthy donors. Study-level points and caveats: Using a false discovery rate of 0.05, a later analysis showed that roughly 16,000 TCR beta sequences were associated with HLA alleles. In a later analysis, CMV-associated beta chains were mostly HLA-associated, it appeared.

The receptor comes from a human donor in good health. The material sequenced was PBMCs. V and J are TRBV29-1 and TRBJ2-5; unclear D gene. Here the CDR3 reads CSVVSLMTRQETQYF. The CDR3 nucleotides are TGCAGCGTTGTGTCCCTTATGACAAGACAAGAGACCCAGTACTTC.